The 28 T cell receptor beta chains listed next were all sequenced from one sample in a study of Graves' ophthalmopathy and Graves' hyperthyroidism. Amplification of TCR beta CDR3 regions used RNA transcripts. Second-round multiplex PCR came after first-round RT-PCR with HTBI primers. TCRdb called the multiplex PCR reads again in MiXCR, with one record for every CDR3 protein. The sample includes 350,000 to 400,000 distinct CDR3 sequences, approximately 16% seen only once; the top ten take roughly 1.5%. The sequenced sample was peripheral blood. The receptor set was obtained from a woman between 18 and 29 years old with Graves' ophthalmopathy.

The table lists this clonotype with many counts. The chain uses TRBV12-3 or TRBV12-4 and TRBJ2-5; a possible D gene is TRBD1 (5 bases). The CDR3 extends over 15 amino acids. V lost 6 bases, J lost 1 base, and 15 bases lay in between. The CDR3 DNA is TGTGCCAGCAGCCCAGGACAATGGGTCCAAGAGACCCAGTACTTC. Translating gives CASSPGQWVQETQYF.

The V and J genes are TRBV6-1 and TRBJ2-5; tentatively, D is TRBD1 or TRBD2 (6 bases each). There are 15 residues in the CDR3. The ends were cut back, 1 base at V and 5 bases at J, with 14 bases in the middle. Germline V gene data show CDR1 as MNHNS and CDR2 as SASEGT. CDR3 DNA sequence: TGTGCCAGCAGTGAAGAAAGGGGGGCCTGGGAGACCCAGTACTTC. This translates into CASSEERGAWETQYF.

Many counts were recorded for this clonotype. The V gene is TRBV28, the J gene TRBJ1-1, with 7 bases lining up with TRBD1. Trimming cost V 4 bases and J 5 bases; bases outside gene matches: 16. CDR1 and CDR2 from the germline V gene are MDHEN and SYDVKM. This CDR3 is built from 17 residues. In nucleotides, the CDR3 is TGTGCCAGCAGTTCCCAGGGGGAGCGCGGTTCTAGAACTGAAGCTTTCTTT. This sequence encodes CASSSQGERGSRTEAFF.

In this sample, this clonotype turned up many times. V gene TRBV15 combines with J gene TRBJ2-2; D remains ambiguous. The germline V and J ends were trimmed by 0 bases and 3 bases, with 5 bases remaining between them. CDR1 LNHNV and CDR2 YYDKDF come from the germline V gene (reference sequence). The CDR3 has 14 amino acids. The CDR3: CATSREVDTGELFF. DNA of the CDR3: TGTGCCACCAGCAGAGAGGTGGACACCGGGGAGCTGTTTTTT. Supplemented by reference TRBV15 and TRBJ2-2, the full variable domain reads DAMVIQNPRYQVTQFGKPVTLSCSQTLNHNVMYWYQQKSSQAPKLLFHYYDKDFNNEADTPDNFQSRRPNTSFCFLDIRSPGLGDTAMYLCATSREVDTGELFFGEGSRLTVL.

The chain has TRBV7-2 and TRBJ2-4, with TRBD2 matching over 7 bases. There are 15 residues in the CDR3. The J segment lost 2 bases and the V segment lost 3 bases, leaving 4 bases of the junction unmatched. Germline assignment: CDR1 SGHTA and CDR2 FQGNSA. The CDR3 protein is CASSFRLASKNIQYF. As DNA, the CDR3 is TGTGCCAGCAGCTTCCGACTAGCTTCCAAAAACATTCAGTACTTC.

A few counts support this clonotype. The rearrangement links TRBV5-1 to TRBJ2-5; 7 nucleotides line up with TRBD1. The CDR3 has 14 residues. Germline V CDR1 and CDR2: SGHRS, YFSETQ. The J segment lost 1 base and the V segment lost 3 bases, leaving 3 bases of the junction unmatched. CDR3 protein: CASSWGTAQETQYF. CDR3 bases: TGCGCCAGCAGCTGGGGGACAGCCCAAGAGACCCAGTACTTC. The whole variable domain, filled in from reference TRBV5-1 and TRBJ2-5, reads KAGVTQTPRYLIKTRGQQVTLSCSPISGHRSVSWYQQTPGQGLQFLFEYFSETQRNKGNFPGRFSGRQFSNSRSEMNVSTLELGDSALYLCASSWGTAQETQYFGPGTRLLVL.

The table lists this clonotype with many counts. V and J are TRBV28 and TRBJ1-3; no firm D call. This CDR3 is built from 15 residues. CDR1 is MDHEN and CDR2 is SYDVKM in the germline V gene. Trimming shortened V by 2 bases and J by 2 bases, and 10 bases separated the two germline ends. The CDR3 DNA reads TGTGCCAGCAGTTTAGCCGTTCGTACTGGAAACACCATATATTTT. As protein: CASSLAVRTGNTIYF. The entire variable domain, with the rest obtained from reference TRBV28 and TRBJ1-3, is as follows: DVKVTQSSRYLVKRTGEKVFLECVQDMDHENMFWYRQDPGLGLRLIYFSYDVKMKEKGDIPEGYSVSREKKERFSLILESASTNQTSMYLCASSLAVRTGNTIYFGEGSWLTVV.

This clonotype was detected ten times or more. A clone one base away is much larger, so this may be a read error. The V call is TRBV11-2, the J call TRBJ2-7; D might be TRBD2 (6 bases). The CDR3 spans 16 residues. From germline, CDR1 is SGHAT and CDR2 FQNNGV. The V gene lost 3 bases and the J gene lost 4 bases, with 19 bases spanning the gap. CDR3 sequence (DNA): TGTGCCAGCAGCTTTGGGATCGGGGGAATTTCTTACGAGCAGTACTTC. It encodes CASSFGIGGISYEQYF.

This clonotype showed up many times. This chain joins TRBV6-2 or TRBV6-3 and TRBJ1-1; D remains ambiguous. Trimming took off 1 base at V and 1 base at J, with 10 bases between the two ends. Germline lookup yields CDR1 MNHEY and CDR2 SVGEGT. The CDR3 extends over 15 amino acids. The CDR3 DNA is TGTGCCAGCAGTTACTGGGCCCACCAGAACACTGAAGCTTTCTTT. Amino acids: CASSYWAHQNTEAFF.

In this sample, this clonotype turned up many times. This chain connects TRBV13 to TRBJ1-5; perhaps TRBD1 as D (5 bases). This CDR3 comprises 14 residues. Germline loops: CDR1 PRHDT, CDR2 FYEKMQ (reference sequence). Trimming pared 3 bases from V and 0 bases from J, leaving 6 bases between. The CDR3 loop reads CASSFGASNQPQHF. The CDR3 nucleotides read TGTGCCAGCAGCTTTGGGGCTAGCAATCAGCCCCAGCATTTT.

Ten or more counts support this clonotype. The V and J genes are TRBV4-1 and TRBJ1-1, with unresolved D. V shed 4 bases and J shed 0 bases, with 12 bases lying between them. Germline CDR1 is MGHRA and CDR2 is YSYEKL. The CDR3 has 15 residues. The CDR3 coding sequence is TGCGCCAGCAGCCCGGCCCAGAACCTGAACACTGAAGCTTTCTTT. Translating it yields CASSPAQNLNTEAFF.

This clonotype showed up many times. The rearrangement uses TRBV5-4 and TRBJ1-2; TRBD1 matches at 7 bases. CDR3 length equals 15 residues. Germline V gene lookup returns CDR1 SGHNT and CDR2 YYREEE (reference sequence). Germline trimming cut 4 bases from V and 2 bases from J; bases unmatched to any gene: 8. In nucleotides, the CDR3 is TGTGCCAGCAGCAAACAGACAGGGACGAACTATGGCTACACCTTC. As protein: CASSKQTGTNYGYTF. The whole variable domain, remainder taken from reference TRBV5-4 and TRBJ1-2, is ETGVTQSPTHLIKTRGQQVTLRCSSQSGHNTVSWYQQALGQGPQFIFQYYREEENGRGNFPPRFSGLQFPNYSSELNVNALELDDSALYLCASSKQTGTNYGYTFGSGTRLTVV.

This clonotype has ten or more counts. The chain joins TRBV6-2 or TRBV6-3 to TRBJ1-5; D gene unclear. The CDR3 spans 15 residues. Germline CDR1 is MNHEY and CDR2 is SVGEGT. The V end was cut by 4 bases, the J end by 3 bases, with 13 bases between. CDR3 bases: TGTGCCAGCAGTTGGATAAAAGGATTCAATCAGCCCCAGCATTTT. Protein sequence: CASSWIKGFNQPQHF.

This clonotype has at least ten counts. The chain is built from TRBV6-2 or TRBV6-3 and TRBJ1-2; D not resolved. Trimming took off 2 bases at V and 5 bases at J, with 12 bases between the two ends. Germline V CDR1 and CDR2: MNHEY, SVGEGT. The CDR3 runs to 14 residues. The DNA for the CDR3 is TGTGCCAGCAGTTACGGTCCCTCGGGATATGGCTACACCTTC. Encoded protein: CASSYGPSGYGYTF.

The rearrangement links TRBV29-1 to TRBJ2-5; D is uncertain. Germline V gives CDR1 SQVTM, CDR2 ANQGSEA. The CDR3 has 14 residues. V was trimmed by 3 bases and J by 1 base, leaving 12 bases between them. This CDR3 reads CSVEGSKIQETQYF. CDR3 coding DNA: TGCAGCGTTGAGGGTAGTAAAATCCAAGAGACCCAGTACTTC. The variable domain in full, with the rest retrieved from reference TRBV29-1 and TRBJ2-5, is SAVISQKPSRDICQRGTSLTIQCQVDSQVTMMFWYRQQPGQSLTLIATANQGSEATYESGFVIDKFPISRPNLTFSTLTVSNMSPEDSSIYLCSVEGSKIQETQYFGPGTRLLVL.

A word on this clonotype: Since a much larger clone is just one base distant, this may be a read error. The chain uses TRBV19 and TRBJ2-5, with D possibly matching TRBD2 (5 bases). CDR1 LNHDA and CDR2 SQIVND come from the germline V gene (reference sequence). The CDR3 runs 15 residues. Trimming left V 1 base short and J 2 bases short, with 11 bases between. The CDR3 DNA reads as TGTGCCAGTAGTATAGCCCCGGGGAGTCAAGAGACCCAGTACTTC. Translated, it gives CASSIAPGSQETQYF.

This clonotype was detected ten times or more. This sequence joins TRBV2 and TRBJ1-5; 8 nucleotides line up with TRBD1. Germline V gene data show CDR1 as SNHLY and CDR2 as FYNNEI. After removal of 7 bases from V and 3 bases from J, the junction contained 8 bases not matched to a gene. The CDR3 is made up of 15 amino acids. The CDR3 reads CASNPGQGVNQPQHF. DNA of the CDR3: TGTGCCAGCAACCCCGGACAGGGCGTCAATCAGCCCCAGCATTTT.

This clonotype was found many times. The CDR3 loop is CSALKEGQETQYF. The CDR3 DNA reads TGCAGTGCTCTTAAAGAAGGGCAAGAGACCCAGTACTTC. The chain carries TRBV20-1 and TRBJ2-5; D is unresolved. This CDR3 is 13 amino acids long. Germline V gene data show CDR1 as DFQATT and CDR2 as SNEGSKA (reference sequence). The V and J ends lost 5 bases and 2 bases respectively, with 12 bases between them.

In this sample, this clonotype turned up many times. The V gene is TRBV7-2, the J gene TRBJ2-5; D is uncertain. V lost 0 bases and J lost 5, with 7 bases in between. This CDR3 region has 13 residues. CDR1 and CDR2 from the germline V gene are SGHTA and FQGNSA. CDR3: CASSLASLETQYF. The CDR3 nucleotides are TGTGCCAGCAGCTTAGCTAGTTTGGAGACCCAGTACTTC.

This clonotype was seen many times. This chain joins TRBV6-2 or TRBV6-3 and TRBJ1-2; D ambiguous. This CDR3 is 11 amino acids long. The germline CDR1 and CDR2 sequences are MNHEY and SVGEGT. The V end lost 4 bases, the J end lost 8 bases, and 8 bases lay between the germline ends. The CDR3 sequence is CASSWGGGYTF. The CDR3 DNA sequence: TGTGCCAGCAGTTGGGGTGGAGGCTACACCTTC.

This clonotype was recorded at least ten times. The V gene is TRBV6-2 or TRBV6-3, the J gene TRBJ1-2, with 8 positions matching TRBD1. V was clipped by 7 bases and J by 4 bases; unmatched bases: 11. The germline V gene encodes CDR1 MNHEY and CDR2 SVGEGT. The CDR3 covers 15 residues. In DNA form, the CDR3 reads TGTGCCAGCAATTTCTACAGGGGGGACCTCTATGGCTACACCTTC. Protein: CASNFYRGDLYGYTF.

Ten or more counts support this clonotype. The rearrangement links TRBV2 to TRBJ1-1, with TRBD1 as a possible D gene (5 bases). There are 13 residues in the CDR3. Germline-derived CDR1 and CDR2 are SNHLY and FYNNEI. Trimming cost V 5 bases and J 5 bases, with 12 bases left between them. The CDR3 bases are TGTGCCAGCAGTTACGGGGCCAGGACTGAAGCTTTCTTT. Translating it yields CASSYGARTEAFF. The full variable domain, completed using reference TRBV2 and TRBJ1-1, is EPEVTQTPSHQVTQMGQEVILRCVPISNHLYFYWYRQILGQKVEFLVSFYNNEISEKSEIFDDQFSVERPDGSNFTLKIRSTKLEDSAMYFCASSYGARTEAFFGQGTRLTVV.

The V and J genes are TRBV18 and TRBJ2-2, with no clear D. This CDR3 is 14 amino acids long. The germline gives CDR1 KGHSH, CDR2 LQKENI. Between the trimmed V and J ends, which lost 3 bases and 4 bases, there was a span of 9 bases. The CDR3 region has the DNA TGTGCCAGCTCACCCCGGCAAGCCACCGGGGAGCTGTTTTTT. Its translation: CASSPRQATGELFF. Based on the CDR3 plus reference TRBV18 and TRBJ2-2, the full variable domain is NAGVMQNPRHLVRRRGQEARLRCSPMKGHSHVYWYRQLPEEGLKFMVYLQKENIIDESGMPKERFSAEFPKEGPSILRIQQVVRGDSAAYFCASSPRQATGELFFGEGSRLTVL.

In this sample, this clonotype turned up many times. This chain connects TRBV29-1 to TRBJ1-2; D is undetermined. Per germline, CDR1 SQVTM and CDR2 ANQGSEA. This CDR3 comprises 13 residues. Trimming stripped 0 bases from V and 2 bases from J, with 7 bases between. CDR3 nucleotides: TGCAGCGTTGAAGATCTGGGGAACTATGGCTACACCTTC. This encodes CSVEDLGNYGYTF.

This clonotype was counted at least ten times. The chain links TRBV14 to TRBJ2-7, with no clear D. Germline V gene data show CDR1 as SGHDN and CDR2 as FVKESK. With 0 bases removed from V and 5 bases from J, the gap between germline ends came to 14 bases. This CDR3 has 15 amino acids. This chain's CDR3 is CASSQDKGQFHEQYF. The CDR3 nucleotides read TGTGCCAGCAGCCAAGATAAGGGCCAGTTTCACGAGCAGTACTTC.

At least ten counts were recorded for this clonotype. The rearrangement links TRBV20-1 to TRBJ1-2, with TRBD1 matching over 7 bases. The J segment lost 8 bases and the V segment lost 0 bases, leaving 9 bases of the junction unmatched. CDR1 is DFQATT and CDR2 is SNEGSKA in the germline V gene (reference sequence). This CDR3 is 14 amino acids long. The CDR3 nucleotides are TGCAGTGCTAGAGATAACAGGGGCTGGGAGGGCTACACCTTC. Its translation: CSARDNRGWEGYTF.

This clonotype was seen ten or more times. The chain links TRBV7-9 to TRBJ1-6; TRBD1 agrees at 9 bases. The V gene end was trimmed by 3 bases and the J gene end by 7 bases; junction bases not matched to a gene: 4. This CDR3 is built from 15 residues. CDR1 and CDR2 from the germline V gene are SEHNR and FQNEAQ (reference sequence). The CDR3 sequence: CASSLGDRENSPLHF. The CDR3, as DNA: TGTGCCAGCAGCTTGGGGGACAGGGAAAATTCACCCCTCCACTTT.

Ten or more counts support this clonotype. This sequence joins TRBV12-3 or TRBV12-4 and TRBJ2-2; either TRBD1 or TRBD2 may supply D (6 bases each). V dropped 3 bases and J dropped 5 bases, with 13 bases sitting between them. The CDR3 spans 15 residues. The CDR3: CASSFPRGATGELFF. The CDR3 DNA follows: TGTGCCAGCAGTTTCCCAAGGGGGGCTACCGGGGAGCTGTTTTTT.